The sequence of this T cell receptor beta chain was determined in a study of cytomegalovirus exposure and HLA in healthy donors. Study as a whole: There were 70 million to 95 million unique TCRs (from HLA-typed donors) in an early data release.

A remark on this clone: No antigen is known for it.

Use of 60 Vbeta and 13 Jbeta primers characterized the PCR. Generated by immunoSEQ multiplex PCR, the TCRdb table keeps only in-frame clones and is missing some. The sample has approximately 190,000 clones; about an eighth are singletons. The study, taken as a whole, reports: Most TCR sequences were rare, but some public TCRs occurred in many donors.

The CDR3 extends over 17 amino acids. Input material: PBMCs. The source of this sequence is a man aged 45-65 years in good health and CMV-seropositive. V and J are TRBV21-1 and TRBJ1-1; TRBD1 is the table's D call and was not checked against the DNA. TRBV21-1 is recorded as a pseudogene. The CDR3 DNA is TGTGCCAGCAGCAGGCAAAGGGACAGGGAGCCCCAACGAGGAGCTTTCTTT. Its protein product is CASSRQRDREPQRGAFF.